These 30 T cell receptor beta chains share one sample of origin, sequenced in a study of shared clonotypes between healthy human individuals (dated by TCRdb to about 2020). The method was the immunoSEQ multiplex PCR assay. Drawn from immuneACCESS, this table holds only the in-frame rearrangements with V and J called that TCRdb kept. Clones are partly lost; checked studies trace under half to an unresolved V gene and leave the rest unexplained. Present in this sample are roughly 2.2 million clones, roughly 90% of which were seen just once. The ten largest account for about 0.41% of the sample. Material: naive CD4+ T cells from PBMCs. The sample's cell subset or site label, in plain terms: CD45RA+ positively selected. The receptors shown here come from a man between 18 and 35 years old in good health. Some clones in this sample may be carry-over from other donors' samples.

In this sample, this clone turned up once. Sequence at one end of the junction differs from germline and may be a read error. V and J are TRBV4-1 and TRBJ2-7; D may be TRBD1 (7 bases). The CDR3 is made up of 16 amino acids. CDR1 is MGHRA and CDR2 is YSYEKL in the germline V gene. The CDR3 here is CASSQGGGRAVSEQYF. The CDR3 DNA reads TGCGCCAGCAGTCAAGGAGGGGGCCGGGCGGTCTCCGAGCAGTACTTC.

The chain combines TRBV28 with TRBJ1-2; 7 bases fit TRBD1. V was clipped by 8 bases and J by 6 bases; unmatched bases: 12. Germline V lookup: CDR1 MDHEN, CDR2 SYDVKM. This CDR3 contains 14 residues. The CDR3 nucleotides read TGTGCCAGCCGGGACAGCACCCTACGTGATGGCTACACCTTC. Translating gives CASRDSTLRDGYTF.

The V and J genes are TRBV7-2 and TRBJ2-1; the D gene could be TRBD1 or TRBD2 (5 bases each). Trimming pared 5 bases from V and 4 bases from J, leaving 12 bases between. The CDR3 is made up of 14 amino acids. The germline CDR1 and CDR2 sequences are SGHTA and FQGNSA. The CDR3 DNA sequence: TGTGCCAGCAGCCTAAGCAGGGAGTACAATGAGCAGTTCTTC. Translation gives CASSLSREYNEQFF.

CDR3 amino acids: CASSRDRGYDGYTF. In DNA form, the CDR3 reads TGTGCCAGCAGCCGGGACAGGGGGTACGATGGCTACACCTTC. The rearrangement links TRBV2 to TRBJ1-2, with 11 nucleotides matching TRBD1. CDR1 SNHLY and CDR2 FYNNEI come from the germline V gene. Trimming took 6 bases from V and 6 from J; bases not matched to a gene: 6. The CDR3 covers 14 residues. Using reference TRBV2 and TRBJ1-2 for the parts outside the CDR3, the full variable domain is EPEVTQTPSHQVTQMGQEVILRCVPISNHLYFYWYRQILGQKVEFLVSFYNNEISEKSEIFDDQFSVERPDGSNFTLKIRSTKLEDSAMYFCASSRDRGYDGYTFGSGTRLTVV.

The V gene is TRBV11-2, the J gene TRBJ1-3; D gene uncertain. The CDR3 covers 11 residues. The germline V gene has CDR1 SGHAT and CDR2 FQNNGV. Trimming took 6 bases from V and 4 from J, leaving 4 bases between them. CDR3 sequence reads: CASRGGNTIYF. In DNA, the CDR3 is TGTGCCAGCAGGGGGGGAAACACCATATATTTT.

This chain uses TRBV30 with TRBJ2-1, with 8 nucleotides matching TRBD1. CDR3 length: 17 amino acids. Germline loops: CDR1 GTSNPN, CDR2 SVGIG (reference sequence). Trimming took 3 bases from V and 1 from J; bases not matched to a gene: 11. CDR3 sequence (DNA): TGTGCCTGGAGGGAAAACAGGGGGGTGGGATCCTACAATGAGCAGTTCTTC. Translation: CAWRENRGVGSYNEQFF. The whole variable domain, filled in from reference TRBV30 and TRBJ2-1, reads SQTIHQWPATLVQPVGSPLSLECTVEGTSNPNLYWYRQAAGRGLQLLFYSVGIGQISSEVPQNLSASRPQDRQFILSSKKLLLSDSGFYLCAWRENRGVGSYNEQFFGPGTRLTVL.

The chain recombines TRBV9 with TRBJ1-2, with TRBD1 matching over 8 bases. Trimming took 3 bases from V and 8 from J; bases not matched to a gene: 12. The CDR3 length is 15 residues. Germline V gene sequence: CDR1 SGDLS, CDR2 YYNGEE. The CDR3 loop reads CASSDLNQGARGYTF. CDR3 coding DNA: TGTGCCAGCAGCGATCTTAATCAGGGGGCGAGGGGCTACACCTTC.

This rearrangement joins TRBV19 to TRBJ1-5, with D perhaps matching TRBD1 (6 bases). The CDR3 extends over 18 amino acids. Germline loops: CDR1 LNHDA, CDR2 SQIVND (reference sequence). Trimming cost V 2 bases and J 6 bases, with 23 bases left between them. The CDR3 DNA reads TGTGCCAGTAGTATATCCCCTTCCCGGCAGGGGTCGGGTCAGCCCCAGCATTTT. Amino acid sequence: CASSISPSRQGSGQPQHF.

The V call is TRBV7-2, the J call TRBJ2-2; TRBD2 might be the D (5 bases). Between the trimmed V and J ends, which lost 2 bases and 3 bases, there was a span of 13 bases. Per the germline V gene, CDR1 is SGHTA and CDR2 is FQGNSA. The CDR3 spans 16 residues. The CDR3 sequence is CASSLSSQRDTGELFF. CDR3 DNA sequence: TGTGCCAGCAGCTTATCTTCCCAGAGGGACACCGGGGAGCTGTTTTTT.

CDR3 in DNA: TGTGCCAGCAGCTCACAGCCCTTGTTTAGAAAGAACACTGAAGCTTTCTTT. This codes for CASSSQPLFRKNTEAFF. The chain links TRBV5-4 to TRBJ1-1; D unresolved. The CDR3 is 17 amino acids. Trimming took off 3 bases at V and 1 base at J, with 19 bases between the two ends. The germline V gene has CDR1 SGHNT and CDR2 YYREEE (reference sequence). Filled out from reference TRBV5-4 and TRBJ1-1, the complete variable domain reads ETGVTQSPTHLIKTRGQQVTLRCSSQSGHNTVSWYQQALGQGPQFIFQYYREEENGRGNFPPRFSGLQFPNYSSELNVNALELDDSALYLCASSSQPLFRKNTEAFFGQGTRLTVV.

The chain carries TRBV9 and TRBJ2-7, with TRBD2 matching over 9 bases. The length of the CDR3 is 15 residues. The V gene end was trimmed by 0 bases and the J gene end by 7 bases; junction bases not matched to a gene: 8. Germline V gene lookup returns CDR1 SGDLS and CDR2 YYNGEE. The CDR3 DNA follows: TGTGCCAGCAGCGTAGTGGCGGGAGGGCCTTTGGAGCAGTACTTC. Protein: CASSVVAGGPLEQYF.

The V gene is TRBV29-1, the J gene TRBJ1-1; D perhaps matches TRBD1 (5 bases). CDR3 length: 14 amino acids. Between the trimmed V and J ends, which lost 1 base and 7 bases, there was a span of 16 bases. Germline loops: CDR1 SQVTM, CDR2 ANQGSEA. CDR3 nucleotide sequence: TGCAGCGTTGAAGGTCAAACGGGGGTATTTGAAGCTTTCTTT. This translates into CSVEGQTGVFEAFF.

The chain links TRBV25-1 to TRBJ1-2, with D perhaps TRBD1 (5 bases). The length of the CDR3 is 14 residues. Germline CDR1 and CDR2: MGHDK and SYGVNS. V lost 1 base, J lost 7 bases, and 13 bases lay in between. CDR3 DNA sequence: TGTGCCAGCAGTGAATGGGAGGGGTCTGGTGGCTACACCTTC. Amino acids: CASSEWEGSGGYTF.

This sequence joins TRBV21-1 and TRBJ2-7; no check of the table's D call, TRBD2, against the DNA was made. TRBV21-1 is a documented pseudogene. The length of the CDR3 is 15 residues. The CDR3 sequence is CASSSEAEGPYEQYF. The CDR3 nucleotides read TGTGCCAGCAGCTCAGAGGCGGAGGGTCCTTACGAGCAGTACTTC.

The chain joins TRBV6-1 to TRBJ2-6; either TRBD1 or TRBD2 may fit D (5 bases each). V shed 11 bases and J shed 0 bases, with 8 bases lying between them. The CDR3 contains 13 residues. The V gene's germline CDR1 is MNHNS and CDR2 SASEGT. The CDR3 loop reads CAGTNSGANVLTF. CDR3 in DNA: TGTGCCGGGACCAACTCTGGGGCCAACGTCCTGACTTTC.

This chain joins TRBV6-1 and TRBJ2-7; D might be TRBD1 (5 bases). The ends were cut back, 5 bases at V and 0 bases at J, with 11 bases in the middle. This CDR3 comprises 14 residues. Germline V gives CDR1 MNHNS, CDR2 SASEGT. The CDR3 spells CASSIPGNSYEQYF. CDR3 in DNA: TGTGCCAGCAGTATCCCAGGGAACTCCTACGAGCAGTACTTC.

The chain is built from TRBV5-1 and TRBJ1-2, with 9 bases aligning to TRBD1. The CDR3 length is 17 residues. From germline, CDR1 is SGHRS and CDR2 YFSETQ. V dropped 4 bases and J dropped 8; count of bases not matched to a gene: 18. The CDR3 sequence: CASSDGTGYPMASGYTF. DNA of the CDR3: TGCGCCAGCAGCGACGGGACAGGGTACCCTATGGCCAGCGGCTACACCTTC.

This clone was seen a single time. This chain connects TRBV28 to TRBJ1-3, with 7 bases lining up with TRBD1. The CDR3 has 15 amino acids. Trimming at V came to 4 bases and at J to 0 bases, leaving 3 bases not matched to a gene. CDR1 is MDHEN and CDR2 is SYDVKM in the germline V gene. The CDR3, as DNA: TGTGCCAGCAGTTCTGGACAGGTCTCTGGAAACACCATATATTTT. Its translation: CASSSGQVSGNTIYF.

There are a few counts of this clone. The chain recombines TRBV6-5 with TRBJ1-2; 9 nucleotides agree with TRBD1. Trimming took 5 bases from V and 8 from J; bases not matched to a gene: 6. This CDR3 comprises 13 residues. Germline lookup yields CDR1 MNHEY and CDR2 SVGAGI. In DNA form, the CDR3 reads TGTGCCAGCAGTGGACAGGGGATAGGAGGCTACACCTTC. Protein product: CASSGQGIGGYTF.

CDR3 in amino acids: CASSLGLAQGGEGQYF. The CDR3 region has the DNA TGTGCCAGCAGCTTAGGACTAGCGCAGGGGGGAGAGGGGCAGTATTTT. The V and J genes are TRBV11-2 and TRBJ2-3; D is possibly TRBD2 (8 bases). V lost 1 base and J lost 11, with 22 bases in between. CDR1 and CDR2 from the germline V gene are SGHAT and FQNNGV. The CDR3 sequence is 16 residues long.

To note about this clone: Other DNA sequences of this sample code for an identical CDR3. This chain uses TRBV10-3 with TRBJ1-5; a weak D match, TRBD1 (5 bases). This CDR3 has 14 amino acids. Germline V CDR1 and CDR2: ENHRY, SYGVKD. The V gene lost 6 bases and the J gene lost 0 bases, with 9 bases spanning the gap. The CDR3 region is CAISPQGSNQPQHF. The CDR3 DNA is TGTGCCATCAGCCCCCAGGGTAGCAATCAGCCCCAGCATTTT.

The chain carries TRBV10-3 and TRBJ2-1, with TRBD2 identical over 7 bases. The V gene end was trimmed by 10 bases and the J gene end by 4 bases; junction bases not matched to a gene: 10. CDR1 and CDR2 from the germline V gene are ENHRY and SYGVKD. CDR3 length: 14 amino acids. The CDR3 region is CASKTPSGYNEQFF. The DNA for the CDR3 is TGTGCCAGCAAAACCCCTAGCGGTTACAATGAGCAGTTCTTC.

This sequence joins TRBV4-1 and TRBJ1-1; TRBD1 might be the D (5 bases). The CDR3 loop spans 14 amino acids. The ends were cut back, 2 bases at V and 4 bases at J, with 11 bases in the middle. CDR1 and CDR2 from the germline V gene are MGHRA and YSYEKL. CDR3 in DNA: TGCGCCAGCAGCCAACAGGGTGGTCGCACTGAAGCTTTCTTT. Translation: CASSQQGGRTEAFF.

On this clone: Other DNA sequences in this sample translate to the same CDR3. This sequence joins TRBV5-6 and TRBJ1-2; unclear D gene. Trimming took 0 bases from V and 4 from J, leaving 7 bases between them. CDR1 and CDR2 (germline): SGHDT, YYEEEE. The CDR3 totals 13 residues. DNA of the CDR3: TGTGCCAGCAGCTTGGGCGGCCTCTATGGCTACACCTTC. Translated, it gives CASSLGGLYGYTF.

This chain connects TRBV11-2 to TRBJ1-5; the D is unclear. V was trimmed by 5 bases and J by 1 base, leaving 18 bases between them. The CDR3 consists of 17 residues. Germline loops: CDR1 SGHAT, CDR2 FQNNGV. CDR3 sequence (DNA): TGTGCCAGCAGCCCAGGCCGGGAGCTGGCCAGCAATCAGCCCCAGCATTTT. As protein: CASSPGRELASNQPQHF.

The V and J genes are TRBV5-4 and TRBJ2-5, with D maybe TRBD2 (5 bases). The germline V gene encodes CDR1 SGHNT and CDR2 YYREEE (reference sequence). CDR3 length: 16 residues. Trimming cost V 4 bases and J 4 bases, with 20 bases left between them. For the CDR3, the DNA is TGTGCCAGCAGCACCGACTCGGGCGGGCGGACAGAGACCCAGTACTTC. Translated, it gives CASSTDSGGRTETQYF.

The chain uses TRBV21-1 and TRBJ2-6; the table's D call, TRBD2, was not checked against the DNA. TRBV21-1 is labeled a pseudogene. There are 20 residues in the CDR3. The CDR3 nucleotides read TGTGCCAGCAGCAAAGGCCATTGGGAGGGGGATCTGTCTGGGGCCAACGTCCTGACTTTC. Translation gives CASSKGHWEGDLSGANVLTF.

The CDR3 DNA reads as TGTGCCAGCAGCAAATCGCCGACAGGGGCCACCTATAGCAATCAGCCCCAGCATTTT. This encodes CASSKSPTGATYSNQPQHF. The chain recombines TRBV21-1 with TRBJ1-5; TRBD1 was called by the table and not checked on the DNA. TRBV21-1 is labeled a pseudogene. CDR3 length: 19 amino acids.

The chain is built from TRBV4-2 and TRBJ2-1, with a possible D match to TRBD1 (5 bases). The germline V gene has CDR1 LGHNA and CDR2 YNFKEQ. V lost 1 base and J 4 bases, leaving 14 bases between the germline ends. The CDR3 sequence is 16 residues long. CDR3 amino acids: CASSQGQSRTYNEQFF. The CDR3 DNA follows: TGTGCCAGCAGCCAAGGACAGTCCCGCACTTACAATGAGCAGTTCTTC.

CDR3 residues: CASSLDPGPGAGELFF. The CDR3 DNA follows: TGTGCCAGCAGCTTAGATCCTGGGCCAGGGGCCGGGGAGCTGTTTTTT. The chain has TRBV11-3 and TRBJ2-2, with D perhaps matching TRBD1 (6 bases). CDR1 SGHNT and CDR2 YENEEA come from the germline V gene. The V gene lost 0 bases and the J gene lost 6 bases, with 14 bases spanning the gap. The CDR3 consists of 16 residues.